This T cell receptor (beta chain) emerged from a study of T-cell memory formation after mild COVID-19. Study conclusions and caveats: Clones contracting over day 15 to 85 were CD4/CD8 balanced, with later expanders leaning CD4+. The appearance of some responding clones in pre-infection memory suggested that cross-reactive memory joined.

TCRdb recomputed calls from the 5' RACE reads with MiXCR, one row per CDR3 protein. The sample contains 450,000 or so distinct CDR3 sequences, about 20% of which appear only once. In this sample, this clonotype turned up many times. The target antigen is unknown. Germline assignment: CDR1 SGHVS and CDR2 FNYEAQ. The CDR3 has 13 residues. V lost 1 base and J lost 4, with 8 bases in between. Sequenced input: PBMCs or a T cell subset sorted from them (not recorded which). The sequence was collected from an adult woman who had mild COVID-19 (a few samples of this study predate the infection). Cell type and time point are not known. The J gene is TRBJ2-7, the V gene TRBV7-6; no clear D gene. CDR3 nucleotide sequence: TGTGCCAGCAGCTTAGAGGCTGGTTACGAGCAGTACTTC. It is translated as CASSLEAGYEQYF.